The 14 T cell receptor beta chains below come from one sample, sequenced in a study of cytomegalovirus exposure and HLA in healthy donors. Sequencing was performed with immunoSEQ multiplex PCR; in TCRdb, only in-frame clones are kept and a portion is missing. The sample has about 110,000 clones; around nine tenths are singletons. Specimen: PBMCs. The receptors derive from a woman aged 18-29 years in good health and CMV-seronegative.

J is TRBJ2-2 and V is TRBV2; 7 bases line up with TRBD1. V lost 8 bases, J lost 0 bases, and 3 bases stayed unmatched. The germline V gene encodes CDR1 SNHLY and CDR2 FYNNEI. This CDR3 comprises 14 residues. The CDR3 protein is CASRQGTNTGELFF. CDR3 in DNA: TGTGCCAGCCGACAGGGAACGAACACCGGGGAGCTGTTTTTT.

The chain carries TRBV6-8 and TRBJ1-3; D is ambiguous. Germline loops: CDR1 MNHGY, CDR2 SAAAGT. V was cut by 5 bases and J by 7 bases, with 15 bases left in between. The CDR3 extends over 14 amino acids. CDR3 DNA sequence: TGTGCCAGCAGTCCTCAGGCTTTCCCGAACACCATATATTTT. It codes for CASSPQAFPNTIYF.

This chain joins TRBV11-2 and TRBJ2-7, with D possibly matching TRBD1 (6 bases). The CDR3 contains 15 residues. Trimming removed 2 bases from V and 3 bases from J, with 14 bases in between. Germline V lookup: CDR1 SGHAT, CDR2 FQNNGV. The chain's CDR3 is CASSLRQGLIYEQYF. CDR3 in DNA: TGTGCCAGCAGCTTAAGGCAGGGGTTGATCTACGAGCAGTACTTC.

This chain joins TRBV5-1 and TRBJ2-1, with 8 bases identical to TRBD1. The CDR3 runs 15 residues. Germline V gene lookup returns CDR1 SGHRS and CDR2 YFSETQ. V was pared by 4 bases and J by 5 bases, with 8 bases of the junction left unmatched. The CDR3 loop reads CASSRTDRENNEQFF. CDR3 in DNA: TGCGCCAGCAGCCGGACGGACAGGGAGAACAATGAGCAGTTCTTC.

The chain recombines TRBV5-1 with TRBJ2-2; D is unclear. Trimming removed 1 base at V and 4 bases at J, with 11 bases between. CDR1 SGHRS and CDR2 YFSETQ come from the germline V gene. CDR3 length: 15 amino acids. CDR3 DNA: TGCGCCAGCAGCTTGTCCCCGGGTCCCACCGGGGAGCTGTTTTTT. Protein product: CASSLSPGPTGELFF. The full variable domain, its missing parts supplied by reference TRBV5-1 and TRBJ2-2, is KAGVTQTPRYLIKTRGQQVTLSCSPISGHRSVSWYQQTPGQGLQFLFEYFSETQRNKGNFPGRFSGRQFSNSRSEMNVSTLELGDSALYLCASSLSPGPTGELFFGEGSRLTVL.

This chain uses TRBV27 with TRBJ2-7; D is ambiguous. There are 13 residues in the CDR3. The V end lost 0 bases, the J end lost 3 bases, and 6 bases lay between the germline ends. CDR1 MNHEY and CDR2 SMNVEV come from the germline V gene (reference sequence). The CDR3 DNA reads TGTGCCAGCAGTTTATCGCCGGGCTACGAGCAGTACTTC. Protein: CASSLSPGYEQYF.

The V gene is TRBV7-8, the J gene TRBJ1-5, with D perhaps matching TRBD1 (5 bases). This CDR3 comprises 15 residues. Trimming cost V 1 base and J 3 bases, with 10 bases left between them. CDR1 and CDR2 from the germline V gene are SGHVS and FQNEAQ. This CDR3 is CASSLDAGLNQPQHF. CDR3 nucleotide sequence: TGTGCCAGCAGCTTAGATGCAGGGCTCAATCAGCCCCAGCATTTT.

V is TRBV5-1 and J is TRBJ1-4; TRBD1 agrees at 8 bases. Germline V gives CDR1 SGHRS, CDR2 YFSETQ. This CDR3 is built from 15 residues. V shed 0 bases and J 8 bases; nucleotides not matched to a gene: 6. CDR3 coding DNA: TGCGCCAGCAGCTTGGAAGGGACAGGAGGGGAAAAACTGTTTTTT. Translating gives CASSLEGTGGEKLFF.

The chain couples TRBV7-2 to TRBJ2-7; D call uncertain. The CDR3 loop spans 16 amino acids. The germline gives CDR1 SGHTA, CDR2 FQGNSA. Trimming left V 2 bases short and J 7 bases short, with 21 bases between. CDR3 protein: CASSLKYLRDSREQYF. The CDR3, as DNA: TGTGCCAGCAGCTTAAAATACCTGAGAGATTCGAGGGAGCAGTACTTC. The variable domain in full, completed from reference TRBV7-2 and TRBJ2-7, reads GAGVSQSPSNKVTEKGKDVELRCDPISGHTALYWYRQSLGQGLEFLIYFQGNSAPDKSGLPSDRFSAERTGGSVSTLTIQRTQQEDSAVYLCASSLKYLRDSREQYFGPGTRLTVT.

This clone showed up just once. The chain carries TRBV9 and TRBJ2-1; 9 nucleotides match TRBD1. J gave up 0 bases and V 0 bases, and 7 bases lay outside the gene matches. In germline, CDR1 is SGDLS, CDR2 YYNGEE. The CDR3 sequence is 18 residues long. The CDR3 DNA sequence: TGTGCCAGCAGCGTAGGAGGGGCGGGACAGGGCTCCTACAATGAGCAGTTCTTC. Encoded protein: CASSVGGAGQGSYNEQFF.

The chain uses TRBV4-3 and TRBJ2-3, with D possibly matching TRBD2 (5 bases). The germline V gene has CDR1 LGHNA and CDR2 YSLEER. The CDR3 loop spans 17 amino acids. V was cut by 0 bases and J by 9 bases, with 22 bases left in between. The CDR3: CASSQDGSSRGSETQYF. CDR3 nucleotide sequence: TGCGCCAGCAGCCAAGATGGTTCTAGTCGAGGGAGCGAGACGCAGTATTTT.

For the CDR3, the DNA is TGTGCCAGCAGGCTACAGGGGGCTTTGGACGAGCAGTACTTC. The encoded protein is CASRLQGALDEQYF. The chain is built from TRBV27 and TRBJ2-7, with 9 bases identical to TRBD1. CDR3 length: 14 amino acids. The trim removed 6 bases at V and 5 bases at J, leaving 8 bases unmatched. Germline CDR1 reads MNHEY; CDR2 reads SMNVEV (reference sequence).

This chain connects TRBV27 to TRBJ2-1; D might be TRBD2 (6 bases). Trimming removed 5 bases at V and 3 bases at J, with 14 bases between. CDR1 is MNHEY, CDR2 SMNVEV, per germline (reference sequence). The CDR3 runs 15 residues. This chain's CDR3 is CASSPREAGYNEQFF. The CDR3 nucleotides read TGTGCCAGCAGTCCAAGGGAGGCAGGCTACAATGAGCAGTTCTTC.

The rearrangement links TRBV7-6 to TRBJ2-1; D is possibly TRBD2 (6 bases). The V end was cut by 5 bases, the J end by 6 bases, with 20 bases between. The CDR3 extends over 16 amino acids. The germline CDR1 and CDR2 sequences are SGHVS and FNYEAQ. This CDR3 reads CASSQGPAGRSNEQFF. CDR3 in DNA: TGTGCCAGCAGCCAAGGGCCCGCGGGGAGATCCAATGAGCAGTTCTTC.